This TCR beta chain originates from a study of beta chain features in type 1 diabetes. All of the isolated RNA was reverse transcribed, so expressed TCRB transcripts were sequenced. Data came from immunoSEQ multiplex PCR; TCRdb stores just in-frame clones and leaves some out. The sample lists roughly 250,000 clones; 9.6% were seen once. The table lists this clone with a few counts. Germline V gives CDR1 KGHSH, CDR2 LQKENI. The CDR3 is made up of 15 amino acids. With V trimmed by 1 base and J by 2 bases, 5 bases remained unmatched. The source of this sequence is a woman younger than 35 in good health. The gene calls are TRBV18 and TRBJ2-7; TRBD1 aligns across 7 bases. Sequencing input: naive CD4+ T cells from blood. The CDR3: CASSPLGQVAYEQYF. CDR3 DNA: TGTGCCAGCTCACCACTCGGACAGGTTGCCTACGAGCAGTACTTC.